The entry below describes one TCR beta chain. No antigen is known for it. This sample is part of a study of cytomegalovirus exposure and HLA in healthy donors. Study-wide results and limits: Looking again later, the authors saw that most CMV-associated TCR beta chains seemed HLA-restricted.

The study ran its PCR with 60 Vbeta and 13 Jbeta primers. This table comes from immunoSEQ multiplex PCR, and its TCRdb copy is limited to in-frame clones, with some not included. The sample gives about 190,000 clones, over 70% of which show up once; 3.5% to 4% is in the top ten. The CDR3 has 15 amino acids. The chain carries TRBV21-1 and TRBJ2-7; TRBD2 is the table's D call and was not checked against the DNA. TRBV21-1 is termed a pseudogene. The origin of this receptor is a man aged 45-65 years in good health and CMV-seronegative. Specimen: PBMCs. The CDR3: CASSNPSGESYEQYF. CDR3 DNA sequence: TGTGCCAGCAGCAATCCTAGCGGGGAGTCCTACGAGCAGTACTTC.